This TCR beta chain was identified during a study of early T cells in non-severe SARS-CoV-2 infection (dated by TCRdb to 2020 to 2022). Some background on the complete study: Bulk RNA from unsorted whole blood was used for TCR sequencing, so alpha and beta chains could not be paired. Results and caveats for the whole study, not just this receptor: VDJdb matching was skewed toward anti-spike CD8 responses, so virus-specific expansions were likely underestimated and private and CD4 specificities were missed.

This clonotype was recorded a few times. Its antigen target is currently unknown. No base quality information exists; no much larger clone differs at one position. Receptor libraries were prepared by 5' RACE. Sequencing relied on a NextSeq 500. To correct for sequencing error and PCR bias, the TCR library protocol tagged individual cDNA molecules with unique molecular identifiers. Both TCR alpha and beta chains were sequenced, and tight co-correlation was observed between alpha and beta sequence abundances in each sample. Per the authors' processing: Decombinator V4 was used to annotate the V gene, J gene and CDR3 of the TCR sequences. TCRs were defined as expanded if a significant change between any two time points was detected under a Poisson model with p below 0.0001. TCR abundances were normalised to the total number of TCRs sequenced in each sample and reported as counts per million. TRAV1-2 paired with TRAJ12, TRAJ20 or TRAJ33 defined MAIT TCRs, while TRAV10 paired with TRAJ18 defined iNKT TCRs. A search of VDJdb, accessed on 1 November 2021, was run for TCRs annotated to CMV, EBV and SARS-CoV-2, with TCRs annotated for multiple antigens excluded. The public reads were run again by TCRdb, first through fastp at Q25 and then through MiXCR, and only productive beta chains were kept. Rows with one shared CDR3 protein collapse into an entry with the most common genes and DNA. None of the V and J calls come from the authors' own analysis; TCRdb made them. In all, the sample holds roughly 69,000 distinct CDR3 sequences, and almost 9% of those were seen once. The ten most abundant clones make up around 15% of the sample.

Between the V and J ends, shortened by 2 bases and 6 bases respectively, the junction contains 10 bases. Spanning cysteine to phenylalanine, the CDR3 consists of 13 amino acids. Only the CDR3 DNA is retained, 39 bases long and in frame from the first base. The germline V gene (reference sequence) sets CDR1 to DFQATT and CDR2 to SNEGSKA. Set within a cohort of healthcare workers in London, UK, this nested case-control study involved weekly PCR testing of nasopharyngeal swabs along with blood sampling. Healthcare workers were recruited between 23 and 31 March 2020, during the week of the UK lockdown, and were followed weekly for up to roughly 15 weeks.

The material was whole blood, obtained at baseline. The chain employs TRBV20-1 and TRBJ2-2; no D gene call is confident. This receptor was identified in an adult who was a healthcare worker with PCR-confirmed SARS-CoV-2 infection or an uninfected control (not recorded which). The bases are TGCAGTGCTAGACAGGACGGCTCCGGGGAGCTGTTTTTT. Its protein is CSARQDGSGELFF.